The 8 T cell receptor beta chains listed next were all sequenced from one sample in a study of sequential checkpoint blockade in melanoma. Treatment: randomized to nivolumab then ipilimumab (arm A) or the reverse (arm B). Assay: immunoSEQ multiplex PCR; the TCRdb copy retains only in-frame clones and omits some. The sample contains around 210 clones, less than 25% of which appear only once. The sequences come from tumor tissue (inferred from file names), collected from a patient given nivolumab and ipilimumab in sequence. These receptors were collected from a human donor with melanoma.

In this sample, this clone turned up a few times. The chain carries TRBV28 and TRBJ1-1, with 8 positions matching TRBD1. Germline CDR1 reads MDHEN; CDR2 reads SYDVKM. This CDR3 region has 14 residues. V was clipped by 6 bases and J by 8 bases; unmatched bases: 11. CDR3 DNA: TGTGCCAGCAGGGACCCCGGGACAGGTTTAGAAGCTTTCTTT. Its translation: CASRDPGTGLEAFF.

J is TRBJ1-5 and V is TRBV28, with unresolved D. V lost 3 bases to trimming and J lost 6 bases, with 12 bases between them. Germline V CDR1 and CDR2: MDHEN, SYDVKM. The CDR3 has 14 residues. CDR3 region: CASSFLGLGQPQHF. The CDR3 coding sequence is TGTGCCAGCAGTTTTTTGGGTTTGGGTCAGCCCCAGCATTTT.

The gene calls are TRBV11-3 and TRBJ2-5; TRBD2 is a possible D gene (8 bases). Germline CDR1 SGHNT, CDR2 YENEEA. V dropped 2 bases and J dropped 0 bases, with 16 bases sitting between them. The CDR3 runs 17 residues. CDR3 in amino acids: CASSLLGGGGHQETQYF. The DNA for the CDR3 is TGTGCCAGCAGCTTATTAGGGGGCGGGGGGCACCAAGAGACCCAGTACTTC.

The rearrangement uses TRBV11-3 and TRBJ2-3; possibly TRBD1 for D (6 bases). Between the trimmed V and J ends, which lost 4 bases and 0 bases, there was a span of 8 bases. The CDR3 is made up of 14 amino acids. Germline CDR1 SGHNT, CDR2 YENEEA. The CDR3 bases are TGTGCCAGCAGCTACAGGGACAGCACAGATACGCAGTATTTT. It codes for CASSYRDSTDTQYF.

This sequence joins TRBV11-3 and TRBJ2-3; a possible D gene is TRBD2 (6 bases). CDR3 size: 15 residues. Trimming shortened V by 4 bases and J by 1 base, and 12 bases separated the two germline ends. The germline V gene has CDR1 SGHNT and CDR2 YENEEA. CDR3 in amino acids: CASSSGVLGTDTQYF. The CDR3 DNA follows: TGTGCCAGCAGCTCGGGGGTGCTTGGCACAGATACGCAGTATTTT.

This clone was detected only a few times. The V and J genes are TRBV6-8 and TRBJ1-2; D is undetermined. The germline gives CDR1 MNHGY, CDR2 SAAAGT. Trimming left V 6 bases short and J 2 bases short, with 19 bases between. The CDR3 consists of 16 residues. Here the CDR3 reads CASRPRLARINYGYTF. The CDR3 DNA is TGTGCCAGCAGGCCACGGTTGGCACGGATAAACTATGGCTACACCTTC.

The chain combines TRBV6-8 with TRBJ2-1; D may match TRBD1 or TRBD2 (5 bases each). This CDR3 is built from 15 residues. V lost 6 bases and J lost 5, with 17 bases in between. Germline-derived CDR1 and CDR2 are MNHGY and SAAAGT. The CDR3 DNA reads as TGTGCCAGCAGCTGGCGAGCCGGGGCCCACAATGAGCAGTTCTTC. Residues: CASSWRAGAHNEQFF.

The rearrangement joins TRBV9 to TRBJ2-1, with 9 bases matching TRBD1. The V gene's germline CDR1 is SGDLS and CDR2 YYNGEE. This CDR3 contains 13 residues. V was clipped by 4 bases and J by 7 bases; unmatched bases: 3. The CDR3, as DNA: TGTGCCAGCAGCCCCGGGACAGGGAATGAGCAGTTCTTC. Its translation is CASSPGTGNEQFF.